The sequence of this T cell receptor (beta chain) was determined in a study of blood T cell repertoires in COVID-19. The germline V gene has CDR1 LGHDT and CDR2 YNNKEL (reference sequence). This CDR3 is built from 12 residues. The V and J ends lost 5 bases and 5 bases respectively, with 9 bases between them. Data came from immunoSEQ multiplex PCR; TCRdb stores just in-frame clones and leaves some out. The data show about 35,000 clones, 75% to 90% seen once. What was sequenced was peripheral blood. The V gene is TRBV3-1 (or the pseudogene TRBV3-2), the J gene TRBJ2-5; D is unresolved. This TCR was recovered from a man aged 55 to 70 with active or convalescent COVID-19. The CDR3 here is CASSYPTETQYF. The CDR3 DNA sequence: TGTGCCAGCAGCTATCCGACTGAGACCCAGTACTTC.